A selection of T cell receptor beta chains follows, all from one sample in a study of response to subunit inactivated influenza vaccine. Each CDR3 protein gets one entry after TCRdb re-called the RT-PCR reads with MiXCR. The sample carries about 520,000 distinct CDR3 sequences, 25% recorded once. This specimen consisted of CD4+ T cells sorted from PBMCs, obtained roughly 5 days after vaccination. The receptors stem from a man aged 50 to 60 who received an inactivated influenza vaccine. CDR3s include the opening cysteine and the closing phenylalanine or tryptophan. The D gene is left open where the match is weak. Clone size is not always given. Where it is, it says once, few, many or a class for expanded clones.

V gene: TRBV3-1
clone size: -
D gene: TRBD2
J gene: TRBJ2-2
CDR3 protein: CASSLSLAGATSNTGELFF
CDR3 DNA: TGTGCCAGCAGTTTGAGTCTAGCGGGGGCCACATCGAACACCGGGGAGCTGTTTTTT

V gene: TRBV12-3/TRBV12-4
clone size: -
D gene: -
J gene: TRBJ2-3
CDR3 protein: CASSLGVNAGTDTQYF
CDR3 DNA: TGTGCCAGCAGTTTAGGGGTCAACGCTGGCACAGATACGCAGTATTTT

V gene: TRBV28
clone size: few
D gene: -
J gene: TRBJ2-1
CDR3 protein: CATNLSGRHNEQFF
CDR3 DNA: TGTGCCACCAACCTTTCGGGACGACACAATGAGCAGTTCTTC

V gene: TRBV9
clone size: -
D gene: TRBD2
J gene: TRBJ2-7
CDR3 protein: CASSVGPSGRTYEQYF
CDR3 DNA: TGTGCCAGCAGCGTAGGTCCTAGCGGGAGAACCTACGAGCAGTACTTC

V gene: TRBV7-2
clone size: -
D gene: TRBD1
J gene: TRBJ2-1
CDR3 protein: CASSLEGTVNNEQFF
CDR3 DNA: TGTGCCAGCAGCTTAGAGGGGACAGTCAACAATGAGCAGTTCTTC

V gene: TRBV12-3/TRBV12-4
clone size: few
D gene: -
J gene: TRBJ2-6
CDR3 protein: CASSGGISGANVLTF
CDR3 DNA: TGTGCCAGCAGTGGTGGGATCTCTGGGGCCAACGTCCTGACTTTC

V gene: TRBV5-1
clone size: few
D gene: -
J gene: TRBJ2-7
CDR3 protein: CASSPGLRSGYEQYF
CDR3 DNA: TGCGCCAGCAGCCCGGGACTTCGTAGCGGCTACGAGCAGTACTTC

V gene: TRBV29-1
clone size: -
D gene: TRBD2
J gene: TRBJ2-3
CDR3 protein: CSVTLSLLAGGTDTQYF
CDR3 DNA: TGCAGCGTTACCTTATCTCTACTAGCGGGGGGCACAGATACGCAGTATTTT

V gene: TRBV20-1
clone size: -
D gene: -
J gene: TRBJ2-7
CDR3 protein: CSALTTGTPYEQYF
CDR3 DNA: TGCAGTGCTCTGACTACCGGGACACCATACGAGCAGTACTTC

V gene: TRBV6-1
clone size: -
D gene: TRBD2
J gene: TRBJ2-7
CDR3 protein: CASGTGTSAYEQYF
CDR3 DNA: TGTGCCAGCGGAACCGGGACTAGCGCCTACGAGCAGTACTTC

V gene: TRBV12-3/TRBV12-4
clone size: few
D gene: -
J gene: TRBJ2-5
CDR3 protein: CASSWQYQETQYF
CDR3 DNA: TGTGCCAGCAGTTGGCAATACCAAGAGACCCAGTACTTC

V gene: TRBV29-1
clone size: few
D gene: TRBD1
J gene: TRBJ2-1
CDR3 protein: CSGTGTGKFF
CDR3 DNA: TGCAGCGGGACCGGGACAGGGAAGTTCTTC

V gene: TRBV12-3/TRBV12-4
clone size: -
D gene: -
J gene: TRBJ2-2
CDR3 protein: CASSRPNTGELFF
CDR3 DNA: TGTGCCAGCAGTAGGCCGAACACCGGGGAGCTGTTTTTT

V gene: TRBV6-5
clone size: -
D gene: -
J gene: TRBJ2-5
CDR3 protein: CASSYSGGRSETQYF
CDR3 DNA: TGTGCCAGCAGTTACTCAGGGGGACGTTCAGAGACCCAGTACTTC